The 30 T cell receptor beta chains reported below all come from one sample, sequenced in a study of blood T cells in healthy people across ages. The use of a sample-barcoded 5' primer and a J-beta primer mix characterized a second PCR of about 7 to 12 cycles. TCRdb recomputed calls from the 5' RACE reads with MiXCR, one row per CDR3 protein. Of over 1,200,000 distinct CDR3 sequences listed, roughly 59% were seen once; the top ten hold approximately 7%. Input material: blood. Receptors originate from a man between 18 and 29 years old in good health.

This chain uses TRBV3-1 with TRBJ2-2; D not certain. V was trimmed by 4 bases and J by 4 bases, leaving 13 bases between them. Germline CDR1 LGHDT, CDR2 YNNKEL (reference sequence). This CDR3 region has 15 residues. The CDR3 coding sequence is TGTGCCAGCAGCCCCGGTGACACATTCACCGGGGAGCTGTTTTTT. Protein: CASSPGDTFTGELFF.

As for this clonotype: One end of the junction is discordant with germline, which a read error may explain. CDR3 DNA sequence: TGTGCCAGCAGTTACTTCCCAACAGGGAATACGGCAGATACACAGTATTTT. This gives the protein CASSYFPTGNTADTQYF. The chain combines TRBV6-6 with TRBJ2-3; TRBD1 might be the D (6 bases). This CDR3 region has 17 residues. Germline loops: CDR1 MNHNY, CDR2 SVGAGI (reference sequence).

This chain links TRBV29-1 with TRBJ2-7; TRBD2 might be the D (7 bases). CDR3 length: 14 amino acids. V gave up 7 bases and J gave up 5 bases, with 21 bases separating them. Per germline, CDR1 SQVTM and CDR2 ANQGSEA. The CDR3 protein is CSASLGGAANEQYF. CDR3 bases: TGCAGCGCTTCCCTGGGGGGGGCGGCAAACGAGCAGTACTTC.

The chain employs TRBV3-1 and TRBJ2-3; possible D gene TRBD2, 6 bases. The V gene lost 8 bases and the J gene lost 8 bases, with 14 bases spanning the gap. The CDR3 runs 12 residues. From germline, CDR1 is LGHDT and CDR2 YNNKEL (reference sequence). The CDR3 spells CASGELGGTQYF. The DNA of the CDR3 is TGTGCCAGCGGCGAGTTGGGGGGTACGCAGTATTTT.

This chain connects TRBV20-1 to TRBJ2-3; 8 positions match TRBD1. Looked up from germline, CDR1 is DFQATT and CDR2 is SNEGSKA (reference sequence). The CDR3 is made up of 13 amino acids. CDR3 in amino acids: CSSARGRTDTQYF. CDR3 in DNA: TGCAGCTCCGCCAGGGGGCGCACAGATACGCAGTATTTT.

This clonotype was recorded once. This chain joins TRBV2 and TRBJ2-1; D is undetermined. This CDR3 is 14 amino acids long. The V end was cut by 4 bases, the J end by 6 bases, with 13 bases between. Germline V lookup: CDR1 SNHLY, CDR2 FYNNEI. CDR3 in amino acids: CASSGPSSSNEQFF. Written as DNA, the CDR3 is TGTGCCAGCAGTGGGCCATCGAGCAGCAATGAGCAGTTCTTC.

The chain is built from TRBV20-1 and TRBJ2-7; D is possibly TRBD1 (6 bases). Trimming pared 5 bases from V and 2 bases from J, leaving 19 bases between. This CDR3 has 15 amino acids. Germline loops: CDR1 DFQATT, CDR2 SNEGSKA (reference sequence). The CDR3 nucleotides read TGCAGTGCTTGGTTTGTGTTGGGGGCAACCTACGAGCAGTACTTC. It is translated as CSAWFVLGATYEQYF.

V and J are TRBV20-1 and TRBJ2-5; D gene ambiguous. The V gene's germline CDR1 is DFQATT and CDR2 SNEGSKA (reference sequence). The CDR3 sequence is 13 residues long. Trimming removed 4 bases at V and 3 bases at J, with 12 bases between. The CDR3 nucleotides are TGCAGTGCTAATCTGCGAAATAAAGAGACCCAGTACTTC. Its protein is CSANLRNKETQYF.

The chain uses TRBV4-2 and TRBJ2-2, with D possibly TRBD2 on 5 matching bases. V was shortened by 0 bases and J by 7 bases, with 18 bases between the two germline ends. The germline CDR1 and CDR2 sequences are LGHNA and YNFKEQ. CDR3 length: 17 residues. This CDR3 is CASSQDPPTGVFGELFF. CDR3 bases: TGTGCCAGCAGCCAAGATCCCCCGACCGGGGTCTTCGGGGAGCTGTTTTTT.

This clonotype has just a few counts. The chain is built from TRBV28 and TRBJ1-5, with TRBD1 matching over 9 bases. The CDR3 consists of 16 residues. The germline gives CDR1 MDHEN, CDR2 SYDVKM. Losses at the gene ends were 6 bases for V and 2 bases for J; bases not matched to a gene: 8. The CDR3 reads CASSPMGQGGNQPQHF. Written as DNA, the CDR3 is TGTGCCAGCAGCCCGATGGGACAGGGAGGCAATCAGCCCCAGCATTTT.

The chain joins TRBV13 to TRBJ2-7, with D maybe TRBD1 (6 bases). The germline V gene has CDR1 PRHDT and CDR2 FYEKMQ (reference sequence). Trimming removed 5 bases from V and 0 bases from J, with 14 bases in between. This CDR3 is 15 amino acids long. The CDR3 DNA follows: TGTGCCAGCAGCGGGGACAAGGTACCCTCCTACGAGCAGTACTTC. It encodes CASSGDKVPSYEQYF.

The rearrangement links TRBV25-1 to TRBJ2-3; perhaps TRBD2 as D (6 bases). The germline V gene encodes CDR1 MGHDK and CDR2 SYGVNS. The CDR3 length is 17 residues. V dropped 6 bases and J dropped 2 bases, with 21 bases sitting between them. The CDR3 is CASRAPVSGLATDTQYF. The DNA of the CDR3 is TGTGCCAGCAGAGCCCCGGTTAGCGGATTAGCCACAGATACGCAGTATTTT.

As regards this clonotype: This may be a read error, as it is one base from a much larger clone. The gene calls are TRBV5-1 and TRBJ1-1; 8 nucleotides line up with TRBD1. V lost 3 bases, J lost 4 bases, and 5 bases stayed unmatched. The V gene's germline CDR1 is SGHRS and CDR2 YFSETQ. The CDR3 is 14 amino acids. Here the CDR3 DNA reads TGCGCCAGCAGCTACGCAGGGGGCCTCACTGAAGCTTTCTTT. Its translation: CASSYAGGLTEAFF.

This chain joins TRBV5-1 and TRBJ1-6, with 7 bases aligning to TRBD1. CDR3 size: 16 residues. Germline values: CDR1 SGHRS, CDR2 YFSETQ. The trim removed 4 bases at V and 9 bases at J, leaving 13 bases unmatched. The CDR3 sequence: CASSKSRWAGGSPLHF. CDR3 bases: TGCGCCAGCAGCAAGTCTAGGTGGGCAGGGGGTTCACCCCTCCACTTT.

The genes are TRBV10-3 and TRBJ2-7; D is possibly TRBD2 (6 bases). The last part of the DNA fits TRBJ2-5 better; the J call may be wrong. The CDR3 runs 15 residues. Germline V gene sequence: CDR1 ENHRY, CDR2 SYGVKD. CDR3 sequence (DNA): TGTGCCATCAGTGATTCCGAGACTGCGGGGGAGACCCAGTACTTC. Translated: CAISDSETAGETQYF.

V and J are TRBV7-2 and TRBJ2-7; no clear D. V lost 1 base, J lost 5 bases, and 12 bases lay in between. This CDR3 is built from 14 residues. CDR1 SGHTA and CDR2 FQGNSA come from the germline V gene. This CDR3 is CASSLGPGRNEQYF. CDR3 nucleotides: TGTGCCAGCAGCTTAGGTCCCGGGCGGAACGAGCAGTACTTC.

This clonotype has only a few counts. The chain couples TRBV5-1 to TRBJ1-2; no clear D. Trimming removed 0 bases from V and 6 bases from J, with 15 bases in between. Germline CDR1 reads SGHRS; CDR2 reads YFSETQ. CDR3 length: 15 amino acids. CDR3 sequence: CASSLEGLRLDGYTF. The CDR3 DNA reads TGCGCCAGCAGCTTGGAAGGGTTGAGGTTGGATGGCTACACCTTC.

Turning to this clonotype: At one of its ends the junction is not consistent with the germline gene, which may arise from a read error. J is TRBJ1-6 and V is TRBV6-5; maybe TRBD1 (5 bases). Germline V gene lookup returns CDR1 MNHEY and CDR2 SVGAGI. The length of the CDR3 is 13 residues. CDR3 sequence (DNA): TGTACCAGCAGTTACTCGGGGGTTTCACCCCTCCACTTT. Its translation is CTSSYSGVSPLHF.

The rearrangement uses TRBV9 and TRBJ1-4, with unresolved D. The V gene's germline CDR1 is SGDLS and CDR2 YYNGEE. Trimming removed 1 base at V and 6 bases at J, with 25 bases between. The CDR3 totals 19 residues. The DNA for the CDR3 is TGTGCCAGCAGCGTATACGGCGGGATTGATCCGAAAGGGCATGAAAAACTGTTTTTT. It specifies CASSVYGGIDPKGHEKLFF.

This chain joins TRBV2 and TRBJ2-7; 8 bases line up with TRBD2. The CDR3 loop spans 12 amino acids. The V gene's germline CDR1 is SNHLY and CDR2 FYNNEI. V was clipped by 7 bases and J by 5 bases; unmatched bases: 4. This CDR3 reads CASTSSGNEQYF. The DNA of the CDR3 is TGTGCCAGCACCAGTAGCGGGAACGAGCAGTACTTC. The variable domain in full, with the rest retrieved from reference TRBV2 and TRBJ2-7, is EPEVTQTPSHQVTQMGQEVILRCVPISNHLYFYWYRQILGQKVEFLVSFYNNEISEKSEIFDDQFSVERPDGSNFTLKIRSTKLEDSAMYFCASTSSGNEQYFGPGTRLTVT.

This clonotype appeared once. CDR3 nucleotide sequence: TGCGCCAGCAGCCCCAGACAGGGTATCATAGATACGCAGTATTTT. Protein sequence: CASSPRQGIIDTQYF. The chain joins TRBV4-1 to TRBJ2-3, with TRBD1 matching over 7 bases. The CDR3 runs to 15 residues. Germline-derived CDR1 and CDR2 are MGHRA and YSYEKL. V was pared by 4 bases and J by 5 bases, with 9 bases of the junction left unmatched.

The chain couples TRBV6-2 or TRBV6-3 to TRBJ2-4; 7 bases fit TRBD2. The J call could be wrong; TRBJ2-7 is a better fit for the DNA end. Germline values: CDR1 MNHEY, CDR2 SVGEGT. This CDR3 has 15 residues. As DNA, the CDR3 is TGTGCCAGCAGTGCAACTAGCGCCTACTCCTACGAGCAGTACTTC. Translation: CASSATSAYSYEQYF.

The chain links TRBV3-1 to TRBJ2-1; 9 positions match TRBD2. CDR3 length equals 16 residues. The V gene's germline CDR1 is LGHDT and CDR2 YNNKEL (reference sequence). The trim removed 0 bases at V and 8 bases at J, leaving 8 bases unmatched. The CDR3 loop reads CASSQDRGRAQHEQFF. The DNA of the CDR3 is TGTGCCAGCAGCCAAGACCGCGGGAGGGCCCAGCATGAGCAGTTCTTC.

The J gene is TRBJ2-1, the V gene TRBV27; the D is unclear. This CDR3 is 13 amino acids long. CDR1 and CDR2 from the germline V gene are MNHEY and SMNVEV (reference sequence). Trimming shortened V by 7 bases and J by 6 bases, and 13 bases separated the two germline ends. The CDR3 region has the DNA TGTGCCAGCATGCAACGAGCTAGCAATGAGCAGTTCTTC. Protein: CASMQRASNEQFF.

The V and J genes are TRBV6-1 and TRBJ2-3; D unclear. CDR1 is MNHNS, CDR2 SASEGT, per germline. V was clipped by 7 bases and J by 2 bases, with 7 bases between them. The CDR3 sequence is 12 residues long. This CDR3 is CASKVNTDTQYF. For the CDR3, the DNA is TGTGCCAGCAAAGTAAACACAGATACGCAGTATTTT.

This clonotype was seen more than once but under ten times. This chain joins TRBV7-2 and TRBJ2-3; D is undetermined. This CDR3 comprises 13 residues. Trimming took 5 bases from V and 5 from J, leaving 11 bases between them. The germline CDR1 and CDR2 sequences are SGHTA and FQGNSA. CDR3 nucleotide sequence: TGTGCCAGCAGCCTGTGGACGGGAGATACGCAGTATTTT. Translation: CASSLWTGDTQYF.

J is TRBJ1-5 and V is TRBV7-9, with a tentative D call TRBD1 (6 bases). V shed 5 bases and J shed 6 bases, with 11 bases lying between them. Germline V lookup: CDR1 SEHNR, CDR2 FQNEAQ (reference sequence). The CDR3 has 13 residues. CDR3 in DNA: TGTGCCAGCAGCCGGACAGAGGCTCAGCCCCAGCATTTT. This gives the protein CASSRTEAQPQHF.

The V gene is TRBV4-1, the J gene TRBJ2-7, with D perhaps TRBD1 or TRBD2 (5 bases each). The germline V and J ends were trimmed by 6 bases and 3 bases, with 12 bases remaining between them. Germline V CDR1 and CDR2: MGHRA, YSYEKL. The CDR3 contains 13 residues. The CDR3 DNA sequence: TGCGCCAGCAGATTGGGACCGAACTACGAGCAGTACTTC. Translation gives CASRLGPNYEQYF.

This clonotype was seen only once. This chain joins TRBV4-1 and TRBJ2-5; D is uncertain. Germline V gene sequence: CDR1 MGHRA, CDR2 YSYEKL. The CDR3 covers 14 residues. The V gene lost 1 base and the J gene lost 5 bases, with 11 bases spanning the gap. The chain's CDR3 is CASSQALVVETQYF. As DNA, the CDR3 is TGCGCCAGCAGCCAAGCGCTTGTGGTCGAGACCCAGTACTTC.

The table lists this clonotype with a few counts. This chain connects TRBV29-1 to TRBJ2-1; 7 bases align to TRBD2. Looked up from germline, CDR1 is SQVTM and CDR2 is ANQGSEA. There are 13 residues in the CDR3. Trimming cost V 6 bases and J 6 bases; bases outside gene matches: 8. Here the CDR3 reads CSVSPSGANEQFF. The CDR3 coding sequence is TGCAGCGTCTCCCCTAGCGGAGCCAATGAGCAGTTCTTC.